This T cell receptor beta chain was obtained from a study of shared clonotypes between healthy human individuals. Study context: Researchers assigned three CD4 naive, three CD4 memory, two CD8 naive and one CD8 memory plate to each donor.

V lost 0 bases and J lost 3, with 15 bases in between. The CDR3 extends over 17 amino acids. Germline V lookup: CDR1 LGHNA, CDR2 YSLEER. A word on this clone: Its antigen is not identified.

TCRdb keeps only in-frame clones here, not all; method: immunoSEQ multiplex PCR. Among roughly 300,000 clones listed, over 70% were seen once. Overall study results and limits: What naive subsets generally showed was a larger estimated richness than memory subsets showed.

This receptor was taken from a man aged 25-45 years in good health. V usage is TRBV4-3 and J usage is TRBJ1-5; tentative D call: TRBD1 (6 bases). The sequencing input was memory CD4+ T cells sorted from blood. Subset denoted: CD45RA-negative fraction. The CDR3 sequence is CASSQDYRDSNNQPQHF. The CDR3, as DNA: TGCGCCAGCAGCCAAGATTACAGGGATTCAAACAATCAGCCCCAGCATTTT.